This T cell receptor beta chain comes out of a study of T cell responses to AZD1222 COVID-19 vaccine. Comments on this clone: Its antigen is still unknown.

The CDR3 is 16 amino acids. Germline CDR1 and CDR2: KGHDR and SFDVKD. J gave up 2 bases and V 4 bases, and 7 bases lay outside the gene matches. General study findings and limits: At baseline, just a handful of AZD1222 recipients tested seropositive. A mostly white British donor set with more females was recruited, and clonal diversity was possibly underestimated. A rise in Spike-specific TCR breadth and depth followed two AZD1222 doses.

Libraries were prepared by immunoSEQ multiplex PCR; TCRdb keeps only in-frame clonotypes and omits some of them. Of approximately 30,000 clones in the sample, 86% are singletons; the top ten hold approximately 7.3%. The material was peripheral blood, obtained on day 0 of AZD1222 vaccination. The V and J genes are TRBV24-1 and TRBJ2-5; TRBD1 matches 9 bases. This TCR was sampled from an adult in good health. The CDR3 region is CATSDTGQGGQETQYF. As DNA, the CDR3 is TGTGCCACCAGTGACACGGGACAGGGAGGGCAAGAGACCCAGTACTTC.